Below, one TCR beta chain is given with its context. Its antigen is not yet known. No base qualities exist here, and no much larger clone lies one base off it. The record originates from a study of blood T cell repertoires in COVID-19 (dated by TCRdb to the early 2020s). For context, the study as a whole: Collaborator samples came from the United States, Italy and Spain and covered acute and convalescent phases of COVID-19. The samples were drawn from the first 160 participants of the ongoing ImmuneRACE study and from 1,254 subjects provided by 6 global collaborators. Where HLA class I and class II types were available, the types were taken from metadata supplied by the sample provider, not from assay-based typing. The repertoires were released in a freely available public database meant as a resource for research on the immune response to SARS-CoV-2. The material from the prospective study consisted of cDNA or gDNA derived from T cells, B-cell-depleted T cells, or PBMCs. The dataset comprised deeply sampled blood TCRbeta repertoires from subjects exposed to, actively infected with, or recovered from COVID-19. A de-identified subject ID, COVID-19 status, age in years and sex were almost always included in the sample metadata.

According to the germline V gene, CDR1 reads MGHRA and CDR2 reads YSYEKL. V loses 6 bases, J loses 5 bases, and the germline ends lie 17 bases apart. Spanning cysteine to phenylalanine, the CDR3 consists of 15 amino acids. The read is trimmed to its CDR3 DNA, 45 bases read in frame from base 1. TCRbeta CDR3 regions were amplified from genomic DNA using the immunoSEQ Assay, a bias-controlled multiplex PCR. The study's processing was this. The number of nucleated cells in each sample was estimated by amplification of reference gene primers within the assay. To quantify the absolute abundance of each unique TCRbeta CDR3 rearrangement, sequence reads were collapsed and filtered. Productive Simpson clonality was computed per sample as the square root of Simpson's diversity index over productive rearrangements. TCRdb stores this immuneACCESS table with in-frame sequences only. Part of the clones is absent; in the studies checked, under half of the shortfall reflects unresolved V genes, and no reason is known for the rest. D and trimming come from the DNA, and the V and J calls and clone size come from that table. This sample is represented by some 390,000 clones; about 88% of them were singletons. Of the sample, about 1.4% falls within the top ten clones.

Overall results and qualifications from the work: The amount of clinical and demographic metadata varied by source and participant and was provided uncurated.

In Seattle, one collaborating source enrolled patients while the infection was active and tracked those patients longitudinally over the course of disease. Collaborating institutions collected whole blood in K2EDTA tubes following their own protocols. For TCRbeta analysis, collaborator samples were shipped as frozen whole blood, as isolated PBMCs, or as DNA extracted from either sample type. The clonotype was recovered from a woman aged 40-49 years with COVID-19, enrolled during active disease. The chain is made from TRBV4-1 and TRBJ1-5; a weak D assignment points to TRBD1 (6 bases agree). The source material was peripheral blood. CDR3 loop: CASSQATGSDQPQHF. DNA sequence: TGCGCCAGCAGTCAGGCTACAGGGAGCGATCAGCCCCAGCATTTT.